The 17 T cell receptor beta chains in this list originate from one sample, sequenced in a study of blood T cell repertoires in COVID-19. Assay used: immunoSEQ multiplex PCR; TCRdb lists only in-frame clones, some missing. The sample contains roughly 140,000 clones, 84% of which appear only once. Sequenced: PBMCs or T cells enriched from blood (not recorded which). The receptors were sampled from a woman between 45 and 60 years old who had been exposed to COVID-19.

J is TRBJ2-7 and V is TRBV19, with a tentative D call TRBD2 (7 bases). Germline assignment: CDR1 LNHDA and CDR2 SQIVND (reference sequence). The CDR3 covers 14 residues. The ends were cut back, 5 bases at V and 5 bases at J, with 16 bases in the middle. In DNA form, the CDR3 reads TGTGCCAGTAGTGTCCTCGGGGGGCGGAACGAGCAGTACTTC. Protein sequence: CASSVLGGRNEQYF.

The genes are TRBV2 and TRBJ1-2; tentatively, D is TRBD1 (5 bases). Germline assignment: CDR1 SNHLY and CDR2 FYNNEI. The V end lost 8 bases, the J end lost 2 bases, and 9 bases lay between the germline ends. CDR3 length: 12 amino acids. The CDR3 bases are TGTGCCAGCGACGACAGCAACTATGGCTACACCTTC. It translates to CASDDSNYGYTF.

The chain uses TRBV19 and TRBJ2-2; TRBD1 matches 9 bases. V lost 3 bases and J lost 6; bases outside the gene matches: 8. The CDR3 is made up of 16 amino acids. CDR1 is LNHDA and CDR2 is SQIVND in the germline V gene (reference sequence). The CDR3 DNA reads TGTGCCAGTAGTATTCGTTCTGGGACAGGGCCCGGGGAGCTGTTTTTT. Encoded protein: CASSIRSGTGPGELFF.

This chain links TRBV7-2 with TRBJ1-2; D not certain. V was cut by 5 bases and J by 8 bases, with 15 bases left in between. The length of the CDR3 is 13 residues. Germline loops: CDR1 SGHTA, CDR2 FQGNSA. CDR3 coding DNA: TGTGCCAGCAGCGAAGCGCCGCTGAGAGGCTACACCTTC. This gives the protein CASSEAPLRGYTF.

The rearrangement joins TRBV15 to TRBJ1-6; 8 bases match TRBD1. The CDR3 runs to 15 residues. CDR1 and CDR2 (germline): LNHNV, YYDKDF (reference sequence). Trimming removed 9 bases from V and 10 bases from J; junction bases left unmatched: 14. The CDR3 bases are TGTGCCACTCGACGAACCGACAGGGGCCTCTCACCCCTCCACTTT. It translates to CATRRTDRGLSPLHF.

The chain recombines TRBV11-2 with TRBJ2-1, with D possibly being TRBD2 (5 bases). Trimming took off 4 bases at V and 4 bases at J, with 17 bases between the two ends. The CDR3 is made up of 16 amino acids. Germline loops: CDR1 SGHAT, CDR2 FQNNGV. CDR3 DNA sequence: TGTGCCAGCAGCTCCTCCTCTCGTCGGGGTTACAATGAGCAGTTCTTC. It yields the protein CASSSSSRRGYNEQFF. Combining the CDR3 with reference TRBV11-2 and TRBJ2-1 gives the whole variable domain EAGVAQSPRYKIIEKRQSVAFWCNPISGHATLYWYQQILGQGPKLLIQFQNNGVVDDSQLPKDRFSAERLKGVDSTLKIQPAKLEDSAVYLCASSSSSRRGYNEQFFGPGTRLTVL.

The genes are TRBV9 and TRBJ1-1; D may be TRBD1 (5 bases). Germline V CDR1 and CDR2: SGDLS, YYNGEE. Trimming shortened V by 3 bases and J by 0 bases, and 12 bases separated the two germline ends. CDR3 size: 15 residues. The CDR3, as DNA: TGTGCCAGCAGCGAGGGGCAGCCCATGAACACTGAAGCTTTCTTT. As protein: CASSEGQPMNTEAFF. Complete variable domain (other parts from reference TRBV9 and TRBJ1-1): DSGVTQTPKHLITATGQRVTLRCSPRSGDLSVYWYQQSLDQGLQFLIQYYNGEERAKGNILERFSAQQFPDLHSELNLSSLELGDSALYFCASSEGQPMNTEAFFGQGTRLTVV.

V gene TRBV6-2 or TRBV6-3 combines with J gene TRBJ1-1; no reliable D call. The CDR3 runs 15 residues. With 2 bases removed from V and 3 bases from J, the gap between germline ends came to 13 bases. Germline CDR1 reads MNHEY; CDR2 reads SVGEGT. CDR3: CASSYGPYPDTEAFF. The CDR3 DNA reads as TGTGCCAGCAGTTACGGGCCATATCCGGACACTGAAGCTTTCTTT.

This chain joins TRBV10-3 and TRBJ2-1, with 9 bases that match TRBD2. There are 14 residues in the CDR3. Germline-derived CDR1 and CDR2 are ENHRY and SYGVKD. J lost 9 bases, V lost 6 bases, and 9 bases had no gene match. The CDR3 loop reads CAIRGTSTQGEQFF. CDR3 DNA: TGTGCCATCAGAGGGACTAGCACGCAGGGTGAGCAGTTCTTC.

In DNA, the CDR3 is TGTGCCAGTAGTATCAGGGGGGATTCACCCCTCCACTTT. Residues: CASSIRGDSPLHF. The chain joins TRBV19 to TRBJ1-6; 7 bases align to TRBD1. V was clipped by 3 bases and J by 8 bases; unmatched bases: 1. Germline-derived CDR1 and CDR2 are LNHDA and SQIVND (reference sequence). This CDR3 is built from 13 residues.

This sequence joins TRBV7-6 and TRBJ1-2; D uncertain. The germline CDR1 and CDR2 sequences are SGHVS and FNYEAQ. The V end was cut by 1 base, the J end by 1 base, with 4 bases between. CDR3 length: 13 residues. The CDR3 DNA reads TGTGCCAGCAGCTTAGACAATAACTATGGCTACACCTTC. It codes for CASSLDNNYGYTF.

The chain combines TRBV11-2 with TRBJ2-7; TRBD2 aligns across 13 bases. The CDR3 has 15 amino acids. Germline trimming cut 3 bases from V and 4 bases from J; bases unmatched to any gene: 3. CDR1 and CDR2 (germline): SGHAT, FQNNGV. The DNA for the CDR3 is TGTGCCAGCAGCTTCGGGACTAGCGGGATTTACGAGCAGTACTTC. This sequence encodes CASSFGTSGIYEQYF.

This clone was seen only once. The V gene is TRBV10-1, the J gene TRBJ1-3, with D perhaps TRBD1 (6 bases). This CDR3 spans 16 amino acids. The ends were cut back, 2 bases at V and 0 bases at J, with 11 bases in the middle. Germline V gene sequence: CDR1 WNHNN, CDR2 SYGVQD (reference sequence). The CDR3 bases are TGCGCCAGCAGTGAGGGCGACAGGATCTCTGGAAACACCATATATTTT. Its protein product is CASSEGDRISGNTIYF.

The gene calls are TRBV19 and TRBJ1-3, with D uncertain. Germline V lookup: CDR1 LNHDA, CDR2 SQIVND (reference sequence). The CDR3 is 14 amino acids. Trimming took off 9 bases at V and 0 bases at J, with 12 bases between the two ends. The CDR3 region is CARSLHLSGNTIYF. For the CDR3, the DNA is TGTGCCAGATCACTACACCTCTCTGGAAACACCATATATTTT. The full variable domain, in which reference TRBV19 and TRBJ1-3 provide the parts outside the CDR3, is DGGITQSPKYLFRKEGQNVTLSCEQNLNHDAMYWYRQDPGQGLRLIYYSQIVNDFQKGDIAEGYSVSREKKESFPLTVTSAQKNPTAFYLCARSLHLSGNTIYFGEGSWLTVV.

The rearrangement joins TRBV5-6 to TRBJ1-2, with D perhaps matching TRBD1 (5 bases). CDR3 length: 14 residues. The V end was cut by 0 bases, the J end by 4 bases, with 10 bases between. CDR1 is SGHDT, CDR2 YYEEEE, per germline. The CDR3 nucleotides read TGTGCCAGCAGCTTGGGGGGCATCGCCTATGGCTACACCTTC. Translated: CASSLGGIAYGYTF.

This clone showed up just once. V and J are TRBV5-6 and TRBJ2-1; 8 bases map to TRBD1. Trimming at V came to 4 bases and at J to 4 bases, leaving 10 bases not matched to a gene. CDR3 length: 16 residues. Germline V CDR1 and CDR2: SGHDT, YYEEEE. CDR3 coding DNA: TGTGCCAGCAGCGGGACCCGGGACAGGACTTACAATGAGCAGTTCTTC. It encodes CASSGTRDRTYNEQFF.

This clone appeared once. The V and J genes are TRBV18 and TRBJ1-3; no definite D call. The V gene lost 3 bases and the J gene lost 0 bases, with 9 bases spanning the gap. Germline CDR1 reads KGHSH; CDR2 reads LQKENI. The CDR3 runs 15 residues. The CDR3 nucleotides are TGTGCCAGCTCACCCCTGGTGAGCTCTGGAAACACCATATATTTT. It specifies CASSPLVSSGNTIYF.